The rows below give T cell receptor beta chains drawn from one sample of a study of blood T cell repertoires in COVID-19. Libraries were prepared by immunoSEQ multiplex PCR; TCRdb keeps only in-frame clonotypes and omits some of them. The repertoire consists of 120,000 or so clones, with about 85% occurring once and the leading ten covering roughly 1.8%. Sequences were obtained from peripheral blood. Source of these receptors: a man between 65 and 85 years old with acute or convalescent COVID-19. CDR3s include the opening cysteine and the closing phenylalanine or tryptophan. Fields, in order: J gene, clone size, V gene, D gene, CDR3 DNA, CDR3 protein. A D gene is named only where the DNA matches it firmly. Clone size, where shown, is once, few, many, or a class for clones that have expanded.

TRBJ1-1,few,TRBV6-4,-,TGTGCCAGCAGTGTCAACAACGGGGTCACTGAAGCTTTCTTT,CASSVNNGVTEAFF
TRBJ2-1,-,TRBV6-4,-,TGTGCCAGCAGTGGCGCTAGAGGGGGCTACAATGAGCAGTTCTTC,CASSGARGGYNEQFF
TRBJ1-2,once,TRBV27,-,TGTGCCAGCAGTTCCAGGGTGTTGAATGGCTACACCTTC,CASSSRVLNGYTF
TRBJ2-7,-,TRBV20-1,-,TGCAGTGCTAGGACGGGCTACGAGCAGTACTTC,CSARTGYEQYF
TRBJ1-2,-,TRBV6-5,TRBD1,TGTGCCAGCAGCGTGGAACAGGGGGCAAACTATGGCTACACCTTC,CASSVEQGANYGYTF
TRBJ2-5,-,TRBV9,-,TGTGCCAGCAGTAAACAGTTCCAAGAGACCCAGTACTTC,CASSKQFQETQYF
TRBJ2-1,-,TRBV5-1,-,TGCGCCAGCAGCTTGGTCCCGGGGGATTACAATGAGCAGTTCTTC,CASSLVPGDYNEQFF
TRBJ2-1,-,TRBV5-1,TRBD2,TGCGCCAGCTGCATCGGGACTAGCGGGGGCTATGAGCAGTTCTTC,CASCIGTSGGYEQFF
TRBJ2-3,-,TRBV7-2,TRBD2,TGTGCCAGCAGCCCCGGCCCCCGCGCCGGGGGGACAGATACGCAGTATTTT,CASSPGPRAGGTDTQYF
TRBJ2-5,-,TRBV29-1,-,TGCAGCGCCGTAAACCAAGAGACCCAGTACTTC,CSAVNQETQYF
TRBJ2-1,-,TRBV5-1,TRBD1,TGCGCCAGCAGCTTCGGGACAGGGGGACCCTACAATGAGCAGTTCTTC,CASSFGTGGPYNEQFF
TRBJ2-3,-,TRBV2,-,TGTGCCAGCAGTGTACGGGGGACCAGCACAGATACGCAGTATTTT,CASSVRGTSTDTQYF
TRBJ1-6,many,TRBV5-1,TRBD1,TGCGCCAGCAGCCTAGGCGGGACAGGCTATAATTCACCCCTCCACTTT,CASSLGGTGYNSPLHF
TRBJ1-5,-,TRBV19,-,TGTGCCAGTAGGACCGATTCACAGGCAAATCAGCCCCAGCATTTT,CASRTDSQANQPQHF
TRBJ2-3,few,TRBV4-1,TRBD1,TGCGCCAGCAGCCAAGAGGGGACAGGGGGAGATACGCAGTATTTT,CASSQEGTGGDTQYF
TRBJ2-5,-,TRBV4-2,TRBD2,TGTGCCAGCAGCCAAGATTTCAGCGGGGGGGCAGAGACCCAGTACTTC,CASSQDFSGGAETQYF
TRBJ2-3,-,TRBV5-4,TRBD1,TGTGCCAGCAGCTTGGGGACAGGGTCCAACACAGATACGCAGTATTTT,CASSLGTGSNTDTQYF
TRBJ1-6,many,TRBV30,-,TGTGCCTACACTCGGGGTAGCGCTTCACCCCTCCACTTT,CAYTRGSASPLHF
TRBJ2-2,-,TRBV30,-,TGTGCCTGGAGTCAATCCGACAGAGACACCGGGGAGCTGTTTTTT,CAWSQSDRDTGELFF
TRBJ2-3,-,TRBV5-1,TRBD2,TGCGCCAGCAGCTTGGAGTTTCGGGGGGGTGTCACAGATACGCAGTATTTT,CASSLEFRGGVTDTQYF
TRBJ1-5,-,TRBV19,TRBD1,TGTGCCAGTAGTCCCGGGACAGCCAGAAATCAGCCCCAGCATTTT,CASSPGTARNQPQHF
TRBJ1-2,-,TRBV18,TRBD1,TGTGCCAGCTCACCGGACAGGGTCTATGGCTACACCTTC,CASSPDRVYGYTF
TRBJ1-2,-,TRBV13,TRBD1,TGTGCCAGCAGCCCCACAGGGGGCGCATTTAGTGGCTACACCTTC,CASSPTGGAFSGYTF
TRBJ2-7,-,TRBV4-1,TRBD2,TGCGCCAGCAGCCGCTCCGGGGAGGGGTACGAGCAGTACTTC,CASSRSGEGYEQYF
TRBJ2-4,-,TRBV6-2/TRBV6-3,TRBD2,TGTGCCAGCAGTGACACGGGACTAGCCCTAGTTATTCAGTACTTC,CASSDTGLALVIQYF
TRBJ2-1,once,TRBV5-5,-,TGTGCCAGCAGCCGGGACATGAGCTCCTACAATGAGCAGTTCTTC,CASSRDMSSYNEQFF
TRBJ2-2,-,TRBV2,-,TGTGCCAGCAGCGTGGGACTGGCGAACACCGGGGAGCTGTTTTTT,CASSVGLANTGELFF